These 21 T cell receptor beta chains were sequenced from one sample in a study of T cells after yellow fever vaccination. TCRdb used MiXCR to reprocess the 5' RACE reads, holding one entry per CDR3 protein. In the table there are 30,000 to 35,000 distinct CDR3 sequences, more than 6.5% of which are singletons. The sample consisted of PBMCs, either bulk or a sorted T-cell subset (CD4+, CD8+, memory, or dextramer-sorted; not recorded which), taken on the day of the first yellow fever vaccination. The receptors here all came from a man younger than 35 who received the YFV17D yellow fever vaccine.

In this sample, this clonotype turned up many times. The chain uses TRBV11-2 and TRBJ2-1; perhaps TRBD2 as D (5 bases). This CDR3 is built from 14 residues. V dropped 5 bases and J dropped 15 bases, with 23 bases sitting between them. In germline, CDR1 is SGHAT, CDR2 FQNNGV. The CDR3 sequence is CASSPRVGAGYVFF. The CDR3 DNA reads as TGTGCCAGCAGCCCCCGGGTGGGTGCGGGTTACGTGTTCTTC.

This clonotype was picked up many times. The rearrangement uses TRBV7-2 and TRBJ1-6, with no clear D. The CDR3 sequence is 11 residues long. Trimming pared 1 base from V and 17 bases from J, leaving 9 bases between. The germline V gene encodes CDR1 SGHTA and CDR2 FQGNSA. CDR3 nucleotides: TGTGCCAGCAGCTTAGATAGTACCTTCCACTTT. This sequence encodes CASSLDSTFHF.

There are a few counts of this clonotype. This rearrangement joins TRBV4-1 to TRBJ2-1, with 10 nucleotides matching TRBD2. Germline CDR1 reads MGHRA; CDR2 reads YSYEKL. The CDR3 is made up of 21 amino acids. The J segment lost 3 bases and the V segment lost 3 bases, leaving 20 bases of the junction unmatched. The DNA of the CDR3 is TGCGCCAGCAGCCACAGAGGTCTGGGGCTAGCGGGGGTGAGACTCTACAATGAGCAGTTCTTC. Translating it yields CASSHRGLGLAGVRLYNEQFF.

This clonotype has at least ten counts. The chain is built from TRBV5-1 and TRBJ2-7; no reliable D call. Per the germline V gene, CDR1 is SGHRS and CDR2 is YFSETQ. The CDR3 extends over 14 amino acids. Trimming cost V 2 bases and J 0 bases, with 9 bases left between them. Written as DNA, the CDR3 is TGCGCCAGCAGCTTCGACAAAACCTCCTACGAGCAGTACTTC. Residues: CASSFDKTSYEQYF. Filled out from reference TRBV5-1 and TRBJ2-7, the complete variable domain reads KAGVTQTPRYLIKTRGQQVTLSCSPISGHRSVSWYQQTPGQGLQFLFEYFSETQRNKGNFPGRFSGRQFSNSRSEMNVSTLELGDSALYLCASSFDKTSYEQYFGPGTRLTVT.

This clonotype counts as medium-sized (0.01 to 0.1%). The rearrangement joins TRBV12-3 or TRBV12-4 to TRBJ1-1; TRBD1 aligns across 7 bases. V gave up 4 bases and J gave up 5 bases; unmatched junction bases: 10. The CDR3 extends over 15 amino acids. CDR3 nucleotides: TGTGCCAGCAGTTCCCCAGGGGGGCAGTGGACTGAAGCTTTCTTT. It yields the protein CASSSPGGQWTEAFF.

This clonotype has a count of ten or more. This chain joins TRBV12-3 or TRBV12-4 and TRBJ2-7; tentatively, D is TRBD1 or TRBD2 (5 bases each). V shed 3 bases and J shed 3 bases, with 12 bases lying between them. This CDR3 has 14 amino acids. CDR3 sequence: CASSLGQLGYEQYF. In DNA form, the CDR3 reads TGTGCCAGCAGTTTGGGGCAACTAGGCTACGAGCAGTACTTC.

The table lists this clonotype with many counts. V and J are TRBV5-1 and TRBJ1-5, with D possibly TRBD1 on 6 matching bases. The CDR3 extends over 13 amino acids. V lost 4 bases and J lost 7, with 12 bases in between. From germline, CDR1 is SGHRS and CDR2 YFSETQ. This chain's CDR3 is CASSAEGGQPQHF. The DNA for the CDR3 is TGCGCCAGCAGCGCGGAGGGGGGCCAGCCCCAGCATTTT.

This clonotype occurred many times. V usage is TRBV6-5 and J usage is TRBJ1-1; 8 nucleotides agree with TRBD1. After removal of 6 bases from V and 7 bases from J, the junction contained 7 bases not matched to a gene. Germline CDR1 is MNHEY and CDR2 is SVGAGI. The CDR3 contains 13 residues. The DNA of the CDR3 is TGTGCCAGCAGCTACAACAGGGGGAATGAAGCTTTCTTT. Amino acids: CASSYNRGNEAFF.

This clonotype has at least ten counts. The CDR3 DNA follows: TGTGCCAGCAGTCTCACCGGGACAGGGGGATCCGGAAACACCATATATTTT. As protein: CASSLTGTGGSGNTIYF. The V and J genes are TRBV6-5 and TRBJ1-3; 11 nucleotides line up with TRBD1. In germline, CDR1 is MNHEY, CDR2 SVGAGI. J gave up 4 bases and V 5 bases, and 10 bases lay outside the gene matches. This CDR3 spans 17 amino acids.

Only a few counts were recorded for this clonotype. J is TRBJ2-7 and V is TRBV7-8, with 8 bases identical to TRBD1. CDR3 length: 14 amino acids. V lost 5 bases, J lost 4 bases, and 7 bases stayed unmatched. Germline values: CDR1 SGHVS, CDR2 FQNEAQ. This CDR3 reads CASSPGQGRYEQYV. CDR3 sequence (DNA): TGTGCCAGCAGCCCCGGACAGGGAAGGTACGAGCAGTACGTC.

This clonotype has ten or more counts. The chain employs TRBV18 and TRBJ2-7; D is perhaps TRBD1 or TRBD2 (5 bases each). Trimming shortened V by 5 bases and J by 0 bases, and 14 bases separated the two germline ends. This CDR3 contains 15 residues. Germline assignment: CDR1 KGHSH and CDR2 LQKENI. CDR3 in amino acids: CASSAGTENSYEQYV. CDR3 nucleotides: TGTGCCAGCTCAGCCGGGACCGAAAACTCCTACGAGCAGTACGTC.

This clonotype was observed many times. The V call is TRBV4-1, the J call TRBJ1-5; weak D call: TRBD1 (5 bases). Trimming removed 7 bases from V and 7 bases from J, with 17 bases in between. CDR1 and CDR2 (germline): MGHRA, YSYEKL. The CDR3 is 14 residues long. The CDR3 loop reads CASTQGPSRQPQHF. CDR3 DNA sequence: TGCGCCAGCACTCAGGGCCCTTCCAGGCAGCCCCAGCATTTT.

Only a few counts were recorded for this clonotype. The chain is built from TRBV4-3 and TRBJ2-5; 12 bases align to TRBD2. The CDR3 contains 16 residues. Trimming cost V 4 bases and J 5 bases; bases outside gene matches: 8. Germline CDR1 is LGHNA and CDR2 is YSLEER. CDR3 nucleotides: TGCGCCAGCAGCCCCTCTAGCGGGGGGGCCTGGGAGACCCAGTACTTC. Protein product: CASSPSSGGAWETQYF.

This clonotype has ten or more counts. This chain uses TRBV14 with TRBJ1-2; D is undetermined. The length of the CDR3 is 13 residues. Trimming cost V 3 bases and J 4 bases, with 9 bases left between them. The germline V gene encodes CDR1 SGHDN and CDR2 FVKESK. The DNA of the CDR3 is TGTGCCAGCAGCCACGGGCCTTCCTATGGCTACACCTTC. Translating gives CASSHGPSYGYTF.

This clonotype was detected many times. The DNA for the CDR3 is TGTGCCAGCAGTGAAATGGGAGGTTCCGGACTTTACAATGAGCAGTTCTTC. It codes for CASSEMGGSGLYNEQFF. The chain links TRBV2 to TRBJ2-1; D possibly corresponds to TRBD2 (6 bases). The CDR3 contains 17 residues. Germline CDR1 SNHLY, CDR2 FYNNEI. Deletions cut 2 bases from V and 4 bases from J, with 18 bases between.

This clonotype was counted a few times. The J gene is TRBJ2-1, the V gene TRBV4-1; TRBD2 is a possible D gene (6 bases). The V end was cut by 6 bases, the J end by 6 bases, with 21 bases between. CDR1 MGHRA and CDR2 YSYEKL come from the germline V gene. The CDR3 runs 16 residues. Here the CDR3 DNA reads TGCGCCAGCAGACCGGATCGGGGAGGACGGGTCAATGAGCAGTTCTTC. Protein: CASRPDRGGRVNEQFF.

This clonotype is classed as medium-sized. J is TRBJ2-5 and V is TRBV7-3, with 8 nucleotides matching TRBD2. Germline V gene lookup returns CDR1 SGHTA and CDR2 FQGTGA. J was trimmed by 5 bases and V by 5 bases; bases with no gene match: 7. The CDR3 is made up of 14 amino acids. CDR3 sequence: CASSPGGPLETQYF. The CDR3, as DNA: TGTGCCAGCAGCCCGGGGGGGCCCTTGGAGACCCAGTACTTC.

There are many counts of this clonotype. The rearrangement links TRBV6-1 to TRBJ1-5, with a weak D call TRBD1 (5 bases). The CDR3 sequence is 16 residues long. Germline V gene sequence: CDR1 MNHNS, CDR2 SASEGT. Trimming took 4 bases from V and 1 from J, leaving 14 bases between them. DNA of the CDR3: TGTGCCAGCAGTGGCCGCTCGGGGGGAAGCAATCAGCCCCAGCATTTT. This encodes CASSGRSGGSNQPQHF.

In the case of this clonotype: This may come from a read error, since a much larger clone is one base off. V and J are TRBV5-1 and TRBJ2-5, with TRBD1 identical over 7 bases. The CDR3 totals 15 residues. The germline V gene has CDR1 SGHRS and CDR2 YFSETQ. With V trimmed by 6 bases and J by 0 bases, 8 bases remained unmatched. CDR3 bases: TGCGCCAGCACCCCGGGACAGCAGTACCAAGAGACCCAGTACTTC. Protein: CASTPGQQYQETQYF.

On this clonotype itself: This CDR3 fails to terminate in the conserved phenylalanine or tryptophan, so it likely reflects a read error. V and J are TRBV10-3 and TRBJ2-1; 8 bases match TRBD2. Trimming cost V 4 bases and J 9 bases; bases outside gene matches: 14. The CDR3 has 16 amino acids. Germline V gene lookup returns CDR1 ENHRY and CDR2 SYGVKD. CDR3 sequence (DNA): TGTGCCATCAGTGGGGGCACAGGACTGGCGGGAGGTGAGCAGTTCTCC. It is translated as CAISGGTGLAGGEQFS.

This clonotype was detected many times. The CDR3 loop reads CASSLPALYGYTF. CDR3 nucleotide sequence: TGTGCCAGCAGCTTGCCCGCCCTCTATGGCTACACCTTC. The rearrangement links TRBV5-6 to TRBJ1-2; no clear D. This CDR3 is 13 amino acids long. Germline values: CDR1 SGHDT, CDR2 YYEEEE. V was shortened by 1 base and J by 4 bases, with 8 bases between the two germline ends. Combining the CDR3 with reference TRBV5-6 and TRBJ1-2 gives the whole variable domain DAGVTQSPTHLIKTRGQQVTLRCSPKSGHDTVSWYQQALGQGPQFIFQYYEEEERQRGNFPDRFSGHQFPNYSSELNVNALLLGDSALYLCASSLPALYGYTFGSGTRLTVV.